The rows below give T cell receptor beta chains drawn from one sample of a study of cytomegalovirus exposure and HLA in healthy donors. Clones were read by immunoSEQ multiplex PCR, and TCRdb kept only the in-frame ones, dropping some. The data contain 85,000 to 120,000 clones, around 96% of them seen just once; the ten biggest clones take up 0.89%. The source material was PBMCs. The origin of the receptors is a woman under 30 in good health and CMV-seronegative. Each CDR3 is given with its conserved first and last residue. A D gene is named only where the DNA matches it firmly. Size tells how often a clone was seen (once, few, many) or the class of an expanded clone, and some rows leave it out.

size	V	J	D	CDR3	DNA
.	TRBV9	TRBJ2-7	.	CASSARDAALYEQYF	TGTGCCAGCAGCGCCAGGGATGCAGCCTTATACGAGCAGTACTTC
.	TRBV7-2	TRBJ2-7	TRBD2	CASSPGAGGPHEQYF	TGTGCCAGCAGCCCGGGAGCGGGGGGGCCCCACGAGCAGTACTTC
.	TRBV6-1	TRBJ1-1	.	CASSDRWHLEAFF	TGTGCCAGCAGCGACAGGTGGCACCTTGAAGCTTTCTTT
once	TRBV6-1	TRBJ1-4	.	CAVQGANNEKLFF	TGTGCCGTCCAAGGGGCCAATAATGAAAAACTGTTTTTT
once	TRBV28	TRBJ2-7	TRBD2	CASSLTGGFSYEQYF	TGTGCCAGCAGTCTCACGGGGGGGTTCTCCTACGAGCAGTACTTC
once	TRBV6-5	TRBJ1-2	.	CASSFRERQISYGYTF	TGTGCCAGCAGTTTCAGGGAACGACAGATTAGCTATGGCTACACCTTC
once	TRBV19	TRBJ1-3	.	CASKLGLGLFAGNTIYF	TGTGCCAGTAAATTGGGACTGGGCCTTTTCGCTGGAAACACCATATATTTT
.	TRBV9	TRBJ1-1	.	CASSPRDRSDEAFF	TGTGCCAGCAGCCCCCGCGACAGGTCCGATGAAGCTTTCTTT
.	TRBV29-1	TRBJ1-5	TRBD1	CSVAGTAGEPQHF	TGCAGCGTCGCCGGGACAGCCGGCGAGCCCCAGCATTTT
.	TRBV7-6	TRBJ2-3	TRBD2	CASSPNSGRAEDTQYF	TGTGCCAGCAGCCCTAATAGCGGGAGGGCCGAAGATACGCAGTATTTT
.	TRBV7-8	TRBJ2-7	.	CASSLASTQIEAWIAEGYEQYF	TGTGCCAGCAGCTTAGCTTCTACACAAATTGAGGCTTGGATAGCGGAGGGCTACGAGCAGTACTTC
.	TRBV18	TRBJ1-6	.	CASSPGRPYNSPLHF	TGTGCCAGCTCACCTGGGAGACCGTATAATTCACCCCTCCACTTT
.	TRBV7-7	TRBJ2-3	.	CASSSGSVPGTDTQYF	TGTGCTAGCAGCTCGGGGTCGGTACCGGGCACAGATACGCAGTATTTT
.	TRBV5-5	TRBJ1-2	.	CASLGVGNYGYTF	TGTGCCAGCCTCGGGGTCGGGAACTATGGCTACACCTTC
.	TRBV5-1	TRBJ2-1	TRBD2	CASRSRLAGVSEQFF	TGCGCCAGCAGGTCCCGGCTAGCGGGAGTGAGTGAGCAGTTCTTC